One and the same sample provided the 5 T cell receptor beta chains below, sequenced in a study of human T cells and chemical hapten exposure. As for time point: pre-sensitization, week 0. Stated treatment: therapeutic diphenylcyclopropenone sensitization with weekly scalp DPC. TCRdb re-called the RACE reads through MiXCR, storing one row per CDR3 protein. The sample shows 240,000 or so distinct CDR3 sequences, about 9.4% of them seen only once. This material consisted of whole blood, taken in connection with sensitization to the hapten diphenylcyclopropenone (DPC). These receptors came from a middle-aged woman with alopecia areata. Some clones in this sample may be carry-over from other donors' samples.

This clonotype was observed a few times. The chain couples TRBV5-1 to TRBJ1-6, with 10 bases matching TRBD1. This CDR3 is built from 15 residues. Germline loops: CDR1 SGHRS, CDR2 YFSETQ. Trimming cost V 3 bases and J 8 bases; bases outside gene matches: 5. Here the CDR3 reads CASSYEDRGYSPLHF. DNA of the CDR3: TGCGCCAGCAGCTACGAGGACAGGGGGTATTCACCCCTCCACTTT.

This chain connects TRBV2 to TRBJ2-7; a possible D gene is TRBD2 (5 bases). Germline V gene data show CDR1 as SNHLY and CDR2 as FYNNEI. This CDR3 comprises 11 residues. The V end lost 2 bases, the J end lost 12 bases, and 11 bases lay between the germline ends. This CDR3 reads CASSESGIRYF. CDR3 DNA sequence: TGTGCCAGCAGTGAATCGGGGATCAGGTACTTC.

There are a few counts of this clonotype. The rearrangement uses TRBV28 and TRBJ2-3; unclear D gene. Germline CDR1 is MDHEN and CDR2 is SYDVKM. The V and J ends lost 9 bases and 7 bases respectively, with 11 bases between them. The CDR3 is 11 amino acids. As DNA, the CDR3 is TGTGCCAGTCGAATACTGAATACGCAGTATTTT. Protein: CASRILNTQYF. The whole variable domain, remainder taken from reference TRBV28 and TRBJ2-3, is DVKVTQSSRYLVKRTGEKVFLECVQDMDHENMFWYRQDPGLGLRLIYFSYDVKMKEKGDIPEGYSVSREKKERFSLILESASTNQTSMYLCASRILNTQYFGPGTRLTVL.

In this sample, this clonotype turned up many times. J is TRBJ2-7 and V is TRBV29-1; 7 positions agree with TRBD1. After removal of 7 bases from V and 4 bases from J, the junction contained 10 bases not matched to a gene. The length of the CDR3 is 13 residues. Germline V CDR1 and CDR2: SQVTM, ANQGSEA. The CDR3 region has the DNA TGCAGCGCTGCAACCGGGACAGCGTACGAGCAGTACTTC. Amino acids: CSAATGTAYEQYF.

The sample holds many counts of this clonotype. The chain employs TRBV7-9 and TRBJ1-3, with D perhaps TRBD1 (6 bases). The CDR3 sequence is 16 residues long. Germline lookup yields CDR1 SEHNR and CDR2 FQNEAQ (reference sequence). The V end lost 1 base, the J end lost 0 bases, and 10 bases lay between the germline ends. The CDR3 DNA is TGTGCCAGCAGCTTAGGTTTGGGGGCCTCTGGAAACACCATATATTTT. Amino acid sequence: CASSLGLGASGNTIYF. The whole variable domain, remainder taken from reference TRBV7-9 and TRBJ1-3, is DTGVSQNPRHKITKRGQNVTFRCDPISEHNRLYWYRQTLGQGPEFLTYFQNEAQLEKSRLLSDRFSAERPKGSFSTLEIQRTEQGDSAMYLCASSLGLGASGNTIYFGEGSWLTVV.